The clone carrying this T cell receptor beta chain was recorded a few times. Its specificity is unknown. The data belong to a study of identical twins. Overall study findings and caveats: Sequences that were out-of-frame, alpha and twin-shared displayed an excess of low generation probability. Carriage of fewer insertions was seen in abundant cord blood beta clonotypes, whereas memory repertoires showed none.

Germline V gives CDR1 DFQATT, CDR2 SNEGSKA (reference sequence). The V gene lost 1 base and the J gene lost 2 bases, with 21 bases spanning the gap. CDR3 length: 18 amino acids. All donors were healthy Caucasians. The cDNA had a unique molecular identifier and a template-switch universal primer site. TCRdb ran MiXCR on the 5' RACE reads and lists one entry per CDR3 protein. The profile shows 400,000 to 500,000 distinct CDR3 sequences, approximately 18% of them singletons. The origin of this receptor is a man in his forties or fifties in good health. What was sequenced was naive T cells sorted from blood. V gene TRBV20-1 combines with J gene TRBJ2-1; tentative D call: TRBD2 (6 bases). The CDR3 spells CSARGRWGGWATYNEQFF. For the CDR3, the DNA is TGCAGTGCTAGAGGTCGGTGGGGAGGCTGGGCAACCTACAATGAGCAGTTCTTC.